This T cell receptor (beta chain) was found in a study of blood T cell repertoires in COVID-19. The CDR3 sequence is 15 residues long. CDR1 MNHEY and CDR2 SVGAGI come from the germline V gene. Trimming cost V 0 bases and J 4 bases; bases outside gene matches: 4. How the authors handled the data: Estimation of nucleated cell counts was performed using reference gene primer amplification. The repertoire was sequenced with immunoSEQ multiplex PCR; TCRdb's copy has only in-frame clones and lacks some. The V and J calls and clone size were taken over from that table, and D and trimming were inferred from the DNA. The sample gives 200,000 to 300,000 clones, 80% to 90% of which show up once; nearly 2% is in the top ten.

Sequencing was done on a sample of peripheral blood. The TCR was taken from a man between 25 and 39 years old with active or convalescent COVID-19. This chain connects TRBV6-5 to TRBJ2-7, with TRBD1 matching over 9 bases. DNA for the CDR3: TGTGCCAGCAGTTACTCGACGGACAGGGGTTACGAGCAGTACTTC. This encodes CASSYSTDRGYEQYF.